This entry lists 10 T cell receptor beta chains sequenced from one sample in a study of T cells in localized non-small cell lung cancer. The repertoire was sequenced with immunoSEQ multiplex PCR; TCRdb's copy has only in-frame clones and lacks some. The sample records fewer than 35,000 clones, 90% to 95% being singletons. This sample comprised PBMCs, obtained before any cancer treatment. These receptors originate from a man between 40 and 69 years old with stage II lung adenocarcinoma.

Remarks on this clone: This may be a read error: a much more frequent sequence differs by one nucleotide. The V call is TRBV28, the J call TRBJ2-3; D gene ambiguous. Per the germline V gene, CDR1 is MDHEN and CDR2 is SYDVKM. The ends were cut back, 6 bases at V and 5 bases at J, with 6 bases in the middle. The CDR3 loop spans 11 amino acids. CDR3 protein: CASSQEDTQYF. The CDR3 region has the DNA TGTGCCAGCAGCCAGGAAGATACGCAGTATTTT.

The chain has TRBV2 and TRBJ2-7; 8 bases match TRBD2. V was pared by 8 bases and J by 8 bases, with 11 bases of the junction left unmatched. Germline CDR1 reads SNHLY; CDR2 reads FYNNEI. The CDR3 sequence is 13 residues long. The CDR3 sequence is CASQGTTGGKQYF. CDR3 in DNA: TGTGCCAGCCAGGGGACCACGGGGGGGAAGCAGTACTTC.

DNA of the CDR3: TGCGCCAGCAGCTTGAAGACAGGGGGGTCCTACAATGAGCAGTTCTTC. It is translated as CASSLKTGGSYNEQFF. This chain links TRBV5-1 with TRBJ2-1; TRBD1 matches 9 bases. Germline lookup yields CDR1 SGHRS and CDR2 YFSETQ. V lost 1 base to trimming and J lost 1 base; unmatched junction nucleotides: 3. CDR3 size: 16 residues. Supplemented by reference TRBV5-1 and TRBJ2-1, the full variable domain reads KAGVTQTPRYLIKTRGQQVTLSCSPISGHRSVSWYQQTPGQGLQFLFEYFSETQRNKGNFPGRFSGRQFSNSRSEMNVSTLELGDSALYLCASSLKTGGSYNEQFFGPGTRLTVL.

CDR3 nucleotides: TGTGCCAGCAGCTTATGGGGCGTGGGGTCCGACGAGCAGTACTTC. Its translation is CASSLWGVGSDEQYF. This chain uses TRBV7-8 with TRBJ2-7; possible D gene TRBD1, 5 bases. CDR3 length: 15 residues. Deletions cut 2 bases from V and 5 bases from J, with 16 bases between. Looked up from germline, CDR1 is SGHVS and CDR2 is FQNEAQ.

CDR3 nucleotides: TGTGCCAGCAGCTTAGATGTCCCCACAGATACGCAGTATTTT. Translation gives CASSLDVPTDTQYF. The V call is TRBV11-1, the J call TRBJ2-3; no reliable D call. The length of the CDR3 is 14 residues. Trimming left V 1 base short and J 2 bases short, with 7 bases between. The germline CDR1 and CDR2 sequences are SGHAT and FQDESV (reference sequence).

The chain recombines TRBV5-4 with TRBJ2-7, with 11 bases fitting TRBD2. Germline CDR1 and CDR2: SGHNT and YYREEE (reference sequence). Unmatched junction bases numbered 18, after V lost 10 bases and J lost 0 bases. The CDR3 is 18 residues long. The CDR3 is CAFRDWGASGRSSYEQYF. CDR3 in DNA: TGTGCCTTCCGGGACTGGGGGGCTAGCGGGAGGAGCTCCTACGAGCAGTACTTC.

DNA for the CDR3: TGTGCCAGCAGACTAATCTTCGGGACAGGGAATGAAAAACTGTTTTTT. This codes for CASRLIFGTGNEKLFF. The chain combines TRBV2 with TRBJ1-4; 9 bases are shared with TRBD1. This CDR3 region has 16 residues. CDR1 SNHLY and CDR2 FYNNEI come from the germline V gene. J gave up 5 bases and V 6 bases, and 10 bases lay outside the gene matches.

The CDR3 sequence: CASTAIRGVNEQFF. In DNA form, the CDR3 reads TGTGCCAGCACCGCTATCAGGGGAGTCAATGAGCAGTTCTTC. This chain uses TRBV2 with TRBJ2-1, with a weak D call TRBD1 (6 bases). V was clipped by 7 bases and J by 6 bases, with 16 bases between them. Germline V gene lookup returns CDR1 SNHLY and CDR2 FYNNEI. This CDR3 region has 14 residues. Together with reference TRBV2 and TRBJ2-1, the CDR3 gives the full variable domain: EPEVTQTPSHQVTQMGQEVILRCVPISNHLYFYWYRQILGQKVEFLVSFYNNEISEKSEIFDDQFSVERPDGSNFTLKIRSTKLEDSAMYFCASTAIRGVNEQFFGPGTRLTVL.

The V gene is TRBV19, the J gene TRBJ2-5; weak D call: TRBD2 (6 bases). Looked up from germline, CDR1 is LNHDA and CDR2 is SQIVND (reference sequence). Trimming removed 9 bases at V and 2 bases at J, with 13 bases between. The CDR3 runs to 13 residues. CDR3 nucleotide sequence: TGTGCCAGGCCCCCGGGACTTCAAGAGACCCAGTACTTC. This sequence encodes CARPPGLQETQYF.

The V call is TRBV4-2, the J call TRBJ2-3; D unclear. V gave up 1 base and J gave up 2 bases, with 13 bases separating them. Germline-derived CDR1 and CDR2 are LGHNA and YNFKEQ. This CDR3 region has 16 residues. Here the CDR3 reads CASSQVPGQITDTQYF. As DNA, the CDR3 is TGTGCCAGCAGCCAAGTTCCTGGTCAGATCACAGATACGCAGTATTTT.